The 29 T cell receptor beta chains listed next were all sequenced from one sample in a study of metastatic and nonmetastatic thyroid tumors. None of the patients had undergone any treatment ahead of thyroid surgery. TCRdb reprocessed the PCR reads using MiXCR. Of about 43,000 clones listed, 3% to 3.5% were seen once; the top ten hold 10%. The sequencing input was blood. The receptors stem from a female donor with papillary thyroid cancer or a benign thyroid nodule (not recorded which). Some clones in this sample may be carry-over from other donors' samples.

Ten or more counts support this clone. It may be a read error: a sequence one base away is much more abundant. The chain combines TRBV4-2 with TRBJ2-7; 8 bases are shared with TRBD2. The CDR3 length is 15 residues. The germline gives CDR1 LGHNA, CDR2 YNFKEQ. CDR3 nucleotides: TGTGCCAGCAGCCAAGAAACGGGAGGGCCAGACGAGCGGTACTTC. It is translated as CASSQETGGPDERYF.

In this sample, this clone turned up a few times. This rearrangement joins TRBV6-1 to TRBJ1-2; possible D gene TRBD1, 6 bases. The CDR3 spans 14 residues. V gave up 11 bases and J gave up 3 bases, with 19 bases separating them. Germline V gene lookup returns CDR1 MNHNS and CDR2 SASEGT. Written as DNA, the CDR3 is TGTGCCGCAACGAGCAGGGGTTATCACTATGGCTACACCTTC. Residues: CAATSRGYHYGYTF.

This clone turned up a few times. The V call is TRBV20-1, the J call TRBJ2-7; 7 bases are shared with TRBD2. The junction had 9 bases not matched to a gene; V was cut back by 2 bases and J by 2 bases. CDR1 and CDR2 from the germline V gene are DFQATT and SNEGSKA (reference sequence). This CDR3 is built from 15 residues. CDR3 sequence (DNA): TGCAGTGCTAGATACGGGCTAGCGGAAACCTACGAGCAGTACTTC. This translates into CSARYGLAETYEQYF.

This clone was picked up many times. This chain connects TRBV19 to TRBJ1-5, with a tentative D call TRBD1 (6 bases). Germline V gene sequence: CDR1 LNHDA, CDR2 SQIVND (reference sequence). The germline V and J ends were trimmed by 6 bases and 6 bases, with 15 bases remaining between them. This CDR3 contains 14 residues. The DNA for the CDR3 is TGTGCCAGTAGGCACACAGGGATACGTCAGCCCCAGCATTTT. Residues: CASRHTGIRQPQHF.

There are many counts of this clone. The CDR3 DNA sequence: TGTGCCAGCATGGAGGGCCGGAACATTCAGTACTTC. Amino acid sequence: CASMEGRNIQYF. The chain recombines TRBV6-1 with TRBJ2-4, with D tentatively TRBD2 (6 bases). This CDR3 spans 12 amino acids. V was cut by 7 bases and J by 7 bases, with 11 bases left in between. Germline V gives CDR1 MNHNS, CDR2 SASEGT.

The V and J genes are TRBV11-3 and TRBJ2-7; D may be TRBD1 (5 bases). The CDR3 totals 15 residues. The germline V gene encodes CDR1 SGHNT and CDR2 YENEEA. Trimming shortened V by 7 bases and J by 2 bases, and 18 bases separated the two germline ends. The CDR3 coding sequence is TGTGCCAGCATCTCGGTACAGGTCCCTCCCTACGAGCAGTACTTC. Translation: CASISVQVPPYEQYF. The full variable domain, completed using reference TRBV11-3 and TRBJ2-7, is EAGVVQSPRYKIIEKKQPVAFWCNPISGHNTLYWYLQNLGQGPELLIRYENEEAVDDSQLPKDRFSAERLKGVDSTLKIQPAELGDSAVYLCASISVQVPPYEQYFGPGTRLTVT.

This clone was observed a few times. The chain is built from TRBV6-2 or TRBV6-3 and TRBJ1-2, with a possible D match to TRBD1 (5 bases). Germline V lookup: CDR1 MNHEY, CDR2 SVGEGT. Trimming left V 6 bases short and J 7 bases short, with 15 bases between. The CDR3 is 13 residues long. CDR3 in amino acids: CASSSGHGGGYTF. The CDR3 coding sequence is TGTGCCAGCAGCTCCGGACACGGCGGTGGCTACACCTTC.

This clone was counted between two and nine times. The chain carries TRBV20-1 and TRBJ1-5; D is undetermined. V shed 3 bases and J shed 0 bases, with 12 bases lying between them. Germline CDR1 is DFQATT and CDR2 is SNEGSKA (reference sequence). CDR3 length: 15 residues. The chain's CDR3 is CSARTGWASNQPQHF. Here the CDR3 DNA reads TGCAGTGCTAGGACGGGTTGGGCTAGCAATCAGCCCCAGCATTTT.

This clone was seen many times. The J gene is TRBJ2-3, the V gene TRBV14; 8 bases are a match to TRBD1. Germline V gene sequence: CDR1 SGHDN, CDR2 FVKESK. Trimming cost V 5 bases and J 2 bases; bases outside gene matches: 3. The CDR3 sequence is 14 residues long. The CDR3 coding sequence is TGTGCCAGCAGCGGGACAGGCTACACAGATACGCAGTATTTT. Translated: CASSGTGYTDTQYF. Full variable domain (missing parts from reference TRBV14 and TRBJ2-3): EAGVTQFPSHSVIEKGQTVTLRCDPISGHDNLYWYRRVMGKEIKFLLHFVKESKQDESGMPNNRFLAERTGGTYSTLKVQPAELEDSGVYFCASSGTGYTDTQYFGPGTRLTVL.

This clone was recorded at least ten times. The CDR3 DNA is TGTGCCAGCAGTTTATCGACGAGCGTCTTCTTCGAGCAGTACTTC. Protein sequence: CASSLSTSVFFEQYF. This chain uses TRBV27 with TRBJ2-7, with D hard to call. The CDR3 covers 15 residues. Germline lookup yields CDR1 MNHEY and CDR2 SMNVEV (reference sequence). V lost 0 bases and J lost 6, with 15 bases in between.

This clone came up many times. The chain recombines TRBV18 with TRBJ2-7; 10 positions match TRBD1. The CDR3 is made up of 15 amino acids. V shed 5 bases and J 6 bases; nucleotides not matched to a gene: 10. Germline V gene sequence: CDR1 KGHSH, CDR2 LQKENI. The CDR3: CASSRGTGELGEQYF. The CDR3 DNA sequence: TGTGCCAGCTCAAGAGGGACAGGGGAATTGGGCGAGCAGTACTTC. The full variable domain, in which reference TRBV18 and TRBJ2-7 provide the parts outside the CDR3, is NAGVMQNPRHLVRRRGQEARLRCSPMKGHSHVYWYRQLPEEGLKFMVYLQKENIIDESGMPKERFSAEFPKEGPSILRIQQVVRGDSAAYFCASSRGTGELGEQYFGPGTRLTVT.

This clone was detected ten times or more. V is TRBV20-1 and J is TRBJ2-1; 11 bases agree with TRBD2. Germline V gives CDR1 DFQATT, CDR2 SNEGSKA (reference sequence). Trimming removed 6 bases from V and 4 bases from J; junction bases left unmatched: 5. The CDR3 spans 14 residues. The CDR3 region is CSAPGTSGYNEQFF. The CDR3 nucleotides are TGCAGTGCCCCTGGGACTAGCGGTTACAATGAGCAGTTCTTC.

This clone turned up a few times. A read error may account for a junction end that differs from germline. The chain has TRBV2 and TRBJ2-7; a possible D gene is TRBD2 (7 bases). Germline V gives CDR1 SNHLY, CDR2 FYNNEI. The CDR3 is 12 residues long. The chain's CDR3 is CASNTGEGDSVF. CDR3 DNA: TGTGCCAGCAATACCGGGGAGGGGGACTCGGTCTTC.

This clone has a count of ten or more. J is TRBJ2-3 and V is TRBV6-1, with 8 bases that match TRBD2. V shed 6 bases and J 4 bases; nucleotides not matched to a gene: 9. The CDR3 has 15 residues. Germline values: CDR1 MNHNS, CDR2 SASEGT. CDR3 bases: TGTGCCAGCAGCATGGACCCAGCGGGAGCAGATACGCAGTATTTT. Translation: CASSMDPAGADTQYF.

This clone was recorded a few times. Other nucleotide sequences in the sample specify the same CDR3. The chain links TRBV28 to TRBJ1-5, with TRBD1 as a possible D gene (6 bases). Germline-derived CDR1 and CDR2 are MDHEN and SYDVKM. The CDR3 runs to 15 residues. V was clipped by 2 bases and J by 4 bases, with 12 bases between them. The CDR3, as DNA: TGTGCCAGCAGTTTACCGACAGGTGGGAATCAGCCCCAGCATTTT. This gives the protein CASSLPTGGNQPQHF.

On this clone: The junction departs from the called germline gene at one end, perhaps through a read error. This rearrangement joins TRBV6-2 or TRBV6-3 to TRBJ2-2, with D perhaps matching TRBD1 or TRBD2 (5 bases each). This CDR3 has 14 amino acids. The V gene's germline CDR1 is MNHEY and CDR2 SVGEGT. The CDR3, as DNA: TGTGCCAGCAGTTTGGGACCCACCACCGTGGAGCTGTTTTTT. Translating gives CASSLGPTTVELFF.

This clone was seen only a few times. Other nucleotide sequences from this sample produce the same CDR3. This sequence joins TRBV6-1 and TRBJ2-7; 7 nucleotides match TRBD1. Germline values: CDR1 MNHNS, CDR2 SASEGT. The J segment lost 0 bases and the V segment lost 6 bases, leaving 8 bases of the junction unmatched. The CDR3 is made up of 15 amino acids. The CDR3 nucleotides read TGTGCCAGCAGGAGACAGGGTGACAGCTCCTACGAGCAGTACTTC. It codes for CASRRQGDSSYEQYF.

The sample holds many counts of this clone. The CDR3 coding sequence is TGCAGCGTCAACACAGGGCCTAACGAGCAGTACTTC. Translating gives CSVNTGPNEQYF. The rearrangement uses TRBV29-1 and TRBJ2-7; D may be TRBD1 (6 bases). Germline V gene lookup returns CDR1 SQVTM and CDR2 ANQGSEA. Between the trimmed V and J ends, which lost 6 bases and 5 bases, there was a span of 14 bases. CDR3 size: 12 residues.

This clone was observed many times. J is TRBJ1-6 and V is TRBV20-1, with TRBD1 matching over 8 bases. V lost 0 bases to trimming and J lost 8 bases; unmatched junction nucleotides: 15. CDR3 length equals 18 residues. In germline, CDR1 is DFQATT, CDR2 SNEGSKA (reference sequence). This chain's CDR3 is CSARDGSRGRVLDSPLHF. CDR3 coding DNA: TGCAGTGCTAGAGATGGGTCCAGGGGGCGCGTTTTGGATTCACCCCTCCACTTT.

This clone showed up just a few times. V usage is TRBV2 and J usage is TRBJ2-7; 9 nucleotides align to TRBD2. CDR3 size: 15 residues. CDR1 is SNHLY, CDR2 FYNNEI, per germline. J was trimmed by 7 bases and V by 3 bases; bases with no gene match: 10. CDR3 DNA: TGTGCCAGCAGTGATATAGCGGTCAGCGGGGGGGAGCAGTACTTC. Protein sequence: CASSDIAVSGGEQYF.

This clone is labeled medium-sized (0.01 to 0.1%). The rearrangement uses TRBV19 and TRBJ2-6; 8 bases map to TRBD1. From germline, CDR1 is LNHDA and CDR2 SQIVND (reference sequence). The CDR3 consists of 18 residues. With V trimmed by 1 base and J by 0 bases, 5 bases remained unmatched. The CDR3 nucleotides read TGTGCCAGTAGTATAGGGGACAGGCATCTCTCTGGGGCCAACGTCCTGACTTTC. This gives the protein CASSIGDRHLSGANVLTF.

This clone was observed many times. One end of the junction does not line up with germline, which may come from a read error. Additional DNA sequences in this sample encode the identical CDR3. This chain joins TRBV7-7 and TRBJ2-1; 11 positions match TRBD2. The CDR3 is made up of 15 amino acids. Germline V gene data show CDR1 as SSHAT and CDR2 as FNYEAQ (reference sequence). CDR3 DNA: TGTGCTAGCAGCTTGGTACTAGCGGGAGCGGCTGAGCAGTTCTTC. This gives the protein CASSLVLAGAAEQFF. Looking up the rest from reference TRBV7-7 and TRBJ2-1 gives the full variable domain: GAGVSQSPRYKVTKRGQDVTLRCDPISSHATLYWYQQALGQGPEFLTYFNYEAQPDKSGLPSDRFSAERPEGSISTLTIQRTEQRDSAMYRCASSLVLAGAAEQFFGPGTRLTVL.

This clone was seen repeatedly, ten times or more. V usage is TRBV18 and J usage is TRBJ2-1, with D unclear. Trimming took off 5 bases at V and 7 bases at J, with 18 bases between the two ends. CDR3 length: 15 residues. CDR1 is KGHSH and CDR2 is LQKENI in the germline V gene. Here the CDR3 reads CASSNPGLVGNEQFF. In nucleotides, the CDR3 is TGTGCCAGCTCAAACCCGGGCCTAGTGGGTAATGAGCAGTTCTTC.

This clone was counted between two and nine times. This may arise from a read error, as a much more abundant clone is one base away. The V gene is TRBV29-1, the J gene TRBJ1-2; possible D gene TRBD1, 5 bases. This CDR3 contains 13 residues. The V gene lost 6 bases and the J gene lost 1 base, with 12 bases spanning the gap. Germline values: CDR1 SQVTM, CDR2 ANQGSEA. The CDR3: CSVKDNYNYGYTF. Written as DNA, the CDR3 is TGCAGCGTCAAGGACAATTATAACTATGGCTACACCTTC.

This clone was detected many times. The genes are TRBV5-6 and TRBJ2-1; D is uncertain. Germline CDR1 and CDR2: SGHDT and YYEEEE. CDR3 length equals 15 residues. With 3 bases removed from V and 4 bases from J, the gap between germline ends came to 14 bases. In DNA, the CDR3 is TGTGCCAGCAGCTCAGACCTATTTACTTACAATGAGCAGTTCTTC. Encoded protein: CASSSDLFTYNEQFF.

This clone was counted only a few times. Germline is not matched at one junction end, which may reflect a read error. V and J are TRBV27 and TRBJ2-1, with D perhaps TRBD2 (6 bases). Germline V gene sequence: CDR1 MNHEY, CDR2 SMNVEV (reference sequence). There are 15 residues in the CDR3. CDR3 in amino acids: CASSLSRGSYNEQFF. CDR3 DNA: TGTGCCAGCAGCTTATCCCGGGGGTCCTACAATGAGCAGTTCTTC.

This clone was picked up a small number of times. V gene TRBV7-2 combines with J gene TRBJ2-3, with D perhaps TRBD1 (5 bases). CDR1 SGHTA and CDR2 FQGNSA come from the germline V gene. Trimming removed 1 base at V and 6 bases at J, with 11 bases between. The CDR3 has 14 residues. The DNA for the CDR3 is TGTGCCAGCAGCTTAGACCAGGGTAGCGATACGCAGTATTTT. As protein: CASSLDQGSDTQYF.

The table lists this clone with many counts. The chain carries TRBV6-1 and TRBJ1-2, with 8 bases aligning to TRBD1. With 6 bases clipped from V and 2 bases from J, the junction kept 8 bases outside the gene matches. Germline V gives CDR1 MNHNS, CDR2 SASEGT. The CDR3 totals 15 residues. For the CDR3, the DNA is TGTGCCAGCAGGAGGGGACAGGAGAACAACTATGGCTACACCTTC. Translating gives CASRRGQENNYGYTF.

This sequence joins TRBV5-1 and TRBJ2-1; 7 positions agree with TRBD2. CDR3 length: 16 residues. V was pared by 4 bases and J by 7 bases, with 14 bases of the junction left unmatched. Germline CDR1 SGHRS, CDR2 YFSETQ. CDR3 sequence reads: CASSHLRGRGLNEQFF. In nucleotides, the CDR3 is TGCGCCAGCAGCCATCTTAGAGGGAGGGGATTAAATGAGCAGTTCTTC.